A selection of T cell receptor beta chains follows, all from one sample in a study of blood T cells in healthy people across ages. TCRdb analysed the 5' RACE reads with MiXCR anew, one entry per CDR3 protein. The table shows about 900,000 distinct CDR3 sequences, with 40% to 60% occurring only once. Sequences were obtained from blood. All receptors derive from a man under 40 in good health. Both conserved end residues are part of each CDR3. The order of the fields is J gene, clone size, D gene, V gene, CDR3 protein, CDR3 DNA. The D gene is left open where the match is weak. Where a row states a size, it is once, few, many or the class of an expanded clone; other rows omit it.

J: TRBJ1-2
size: few
D: .
V: TRBV11-2
CDR3: CASSYRTVRTVGGYTF
DNA: TGTGCCAGCAGCTACCGAACGGTCCGGACAGTTGGGGGCTACACCTTC

J: TRBJ1-2
size: .
D: .
V: TRBV5-6
CDR3: CASSIGPGANYGYTF
DNA: TGTGCCAGCAGCATCGGGCCGGGGGCTAACTATGGCTACACCTTC

J: TRBJ2-7
size: .
D: .
V: TRBV28
CDR3: CASSLGGAWWEQYF
DNA: TGTGCCAGTAGTTTAGGCGGGGCCTGGTGGGAGCAGTACTTC

J: TRBJ1-1
size: once
D: TRBD1
V: TRBV6-2/TRBV6-3
CDR3: CASSYSGRGSSEVTEAFF
DNA: TGTGCCAGCAGTTACTCGGGCAGGGGGAGTTCTGAGGTCACTGAAGCTTTCTTT

J: TRBJ2-5
size: .
D: .
V: TRBV6-5
CDR3: CASLPTPGETQYF
DNA: TGTGCCAGCCTTCCTACTCCTGGCGAGACCCAGTACTTC

J: TRBJ2-1
size: .
D: .
V: TRBV2
CDR3: CASSPTAWAEQFF
DNA: TGTGCCAGCAGTCCGACCGCCTGGGCAGAGCAGTTCTTC

J: TRBJ2-3
size: once
D: TRBD2
V: TRBV5-1
CDR3: CASSLLQTSGTDTQYF
DNA: TGCGCCAGCAGCTTACTTCAGACTAGCGGCACAGATACGCAGTATTTT

J: TRBJ2-5
size: .
D: .
V: TRBV12-3/TRBV12-4
CDR3: CASSSHDSGAYVQYF
DNA: TGTGCCAGCAGTTCCCACGACAGCGGTGCCTACGTGCAGTACTTC

J: TRBJ1-1
size: .
D: .
V: TRBV29-1
CDR3: CSVLPTEPGERNTEAFF
DNA: TGCAGCGTTCTACCAACCGAACCCGGGGAGCGGAACACTGAAGCTTTCTTT

J: TRBJ2-7
size: .
D: TRBD1
V: TRBV20-1
CDR3: CSARRGQSEQYF
DNA: TGCAGTGCTCGCAGGGGGCAATCCGAGCAGTACTTC

J: TRBJ1-2
size: .
D: .
V: TRBV6-1
CDR3: CASSEWDGGNYGYTF
DNA: TGTGCCAGCAGTGAATGGGACGGGGGTAACTATGGCTACACCTTC

J: TRBJ2-7
size: many
D: TRBD1
V: TRBV11-3
CDR3: CASSLAQGIYEQYF
DNA: TGTGCCAGCAGCTTAGCACAGGGGATATACGAGCAGTACTTC

J: TRBJ2-5
size: few
D: .
V: TRBV18
CDR3: CASSPTAGQETQYF
DNA: TGTGCCAGCTCACCAACAGCCGGGCAAGAGACCCAGTACTTC

J: TRBJ2-3
size: .
D: .
V: TRBV20-1
CDR3: CSEAGRTDTQYF
DNA: TGCAGTGAGGCGGGGCGCACAGATACGCAGTATTTT

J: TRBJ2-7
size: .
D: .
V: TRBV21-1
CDR3: CASSKEGGGRNEQYF
DNA: TGTGCCAGCAGCAAAGAAGGGGGAGGCCGGAACGAGCAGTACTTC

J: TRBJ1-1
size: .
D: TRBD1
V: TRBV5-1
CDR3: CASSTGTANPEAFF
DNA: TGCGCCAGCAGCACGGGGACAGCCAATCCTGAAGCTTTCTTT

J: TRBJ2-7
size: few
D: TRBD1
V: TRBV20-1
CDR3: CSAIETGFSYEQYF
DNA: TGCAGTGCTATAGAGACAGGGTTCTCCTACGAGCAGTACTTC

J: TRBJ2-3
size: few
D: .
V: TRBV7-2
CDR3: CASSLDGATDTQYF
DNA: TGTGCCAGCAGCTTAGACGGTGCCACAGATACGCAGTATTTT

J: TRBJ1-3
size: .
D: .
V: TRBV6-1
CDR3: CASSLDKSGTTIYF
DNA: TGTGCCAGCAGCCTGGACAAATCTGGAACCACCATATATTTT

J: TRBJ2-4
size: few
D: .
V: TRBV5-1
CDR3: CASSSSGHIAKNIQYF
DNA: TGCGCCAGCAGCTCCTCGGGCCACATAGCCAAAAACATTCAGTACTTC

J: TRBJ2-5
size: .
D: TRBD2
V: TRBV28
CDR3: CASSFGTSGRGYNEQYF
DNA: TGTGCCAGCAGTTTCGGGACTAGCGGGAGGGGATACAATGAGCAGTACTTC

J: TRBJ1-2
size: .
D: .
V: TRBV4-3
CDR3: CASSQDRAIYGYTF
DNA: TGCGCCAGCAGCCAAGACAGGGCGATCTATGGCTACACCTTC

J: TRBJ2-4
size: .
D: .
V: TRBV6-1
CDR3: CACSDGRGLRGGIQYF
DNA: TGTGCCTGCAGTGATGGGAGGGGACTCCGAGGGGGCATTCAGTACTTC

J: TRBJ1-2
size: few
D: .
V: TRBV27
CDR3: CASSLMGIANYGYTF
DNA: TGTGCCAGCAGTTTAATGGGGATAGCTAACTATGGCTACACCTTC

J: TRBJ2-3
size: .
D: .
V: TRBV4-3
CDR3: CASSQDQGTADTQYF
DNA: TGCGCCAGCAGCCAAGATCAGGGTACGGCAGATACGCAGTATTTT

J: TRBJ2-1
size: .
D: TRBD2
V: TRBV24-1
CDR3: CATSDSRGGQSRPFF
DNA: TGTGCCACCAGTGATTCCCGGGGGGGCCAGTCTCGTCCGTTCTTC

J: TRBJ1-6
size: .
D: TRBD1
V: TRBV29-1
CDR3: CSVRTGGNSPLHF
DNA: TGCAGCGTCCGGACAGGGGGGAATTCACCCCTCCACTTT

J: TRBJ2-6
size: once
D: .
V: TRBV27
CDR3: CASSLSRVSGANVLTF
DNA: TGTGCCAGCAGTTTAAGCAGGGTCTCTGGGGCCAACGTCCTGACTTTC

J: TRBJ2-5
size: many
D: TRBD2
V: TRBV5-1
CDR3: CASSLGLEETQYF
DNA: TGCGCCAGCAGCCTGGGACTAGAAGAGACCCAGTACTTC

J: TRBJ1-1
size: once
D: .
V: TRBV4-2
CDR3: CASSQDLPGSKEAFF
DNA: TGTGCCAGCAGCCAAGATCTTCCAGGCAGTAAGGAAGCTTTCTTT

J: TRBJ2-7
size: .
D: .
V: TRBV28
CDR3: CASSQSSGGTYEQYF
DNA: TGTGCCAGCAGTCAAAGTAGCGGCGGGACTTACGAGCAGTACTTC

J: TRBJ2-7
size: few
D: .
V: TRBV27
CDR3: CASSLWGGLTYEQYF
DNA: TGTGCCAGCAGTTTATGGGGGGGCCTTACCTACGAGCAGTACTTC

J: TRBJ2-1
size: .
D: .
V: TRBV7-9
CDR3: CASSPRGDLTCNEQFF
DNA: TGTGCCAGCAGCCCTAGAGGGGACTTAACCTGCAATGAGCAGTTCTTC

J: TRBJ2-3
size: few
D: .
V: TRBV14
CDR3: CASSHARHPSGDTQYF
DNA: TGTGCCAGCAGCCATGCCCGACACCCTTCAGGAGATACGCAGTATTTT

J: TRBJ2-1
size: few
D: .
V: TRBV5-5
CDR3: CASSGPDGNNEQFF
DNA: TGTGCCAGCAGCGGACCGGACGGGAACAATGAGCAGTTCTTC

J: TRBJ2-5
size: many
D: .
V: TRBV24-1
CDR3: CATSDLLGTTKETQYF
DNA: TGTGCCACCAGTGATTTGCTTGGGACAACCAAAGAGACCCAGTACTTC

J: TRBJ1-6
size: .
D: .
V: TRBV18
CDR3: CASSPSGGDNSPLHF
DNA: TGTGCCAGCTCACCGTCGGGAGGCGATAATTCACCCCTCCACTTT

J: TRBJ1-4
size: few
D: .
V: TRBV5-6
CDR3: CASSLRVVQVDEKLFF
DNA: TGTGCCAGCAGCCTCCGTGTTGTACAGGTCGATGAAAAACTGTTTTTT

J: TRBJ2-4
size: .
D: .
V: TRBV12-3/TRBV12-4
CDR3: CASSLGVGINIQYF
DNA: TGTGCCAGCAGTTTAGGAGTGGGGATAAACATTCAGTACTTC

J: TRBJ1-4
size: few
D: .
V: TRBV18
CDR3: CASSPDSPTNEKLFF
DNA: TGTGCCAGCTCACCGGACAGCCCAACTAATGAAAAACTGTTTTTT

J: TRBJ2-1
size: .
D: .
V: TRBV19
CDR3: CASGVGALGAEQFF
DNA: TGTGCCAGTGGAGTTGGGGCCTTGGGTGCTGAGCAGTTCTTC

J: TRBJ1-6
size: .
D: .
V: TRBV6-1
CDR3: CASSTLSTDSPLHF
DNA: TGTGCCAGCAGTACACTCTCAACAGATTCACCCCTCCACTTT

J: TRBJ1-1
size: once
D: .
V: TRBV6-2/TRBV6-3
CDR3: CASKNLGLGSTEAFF
DNA: TGTGCCAGCAAAAACCTGGGCCTCGGAAGCACTGAAGCTTTCTTT

J: TRBJ2-7
size: .
D: TRBD1
V: TRBV27
CDR3: CASSSLDRGSPYEQYF
DNA: TGTGCCAGCAGTTCCTTGGACAGGGGGTCCCCCTACGAGCAGTACTTC

J: TRBJ2-5
size: .
D: .
V: TRBV5-1
CDR3: CASSLVPSQETQYF
DNA: TGCGCCAGCAGCTTAGTCCCAAGCCAAGAGACCCAGTACTTC

J: TRBJ2-1
size: many
D: .
V: TRBV3-1
CDR3: CASSQDGPQARGEQFF
DNA: TGTGCCAGCAGCCAAGATGGGCCTCAAGCCCGGGGTGAGCAGTTCTTC

J: TRBJ2-7
size: few
D: .
V: TRBV20-1
CDR3: CSAREPGNSDALEQYF
DNA: TGCAGTGCTAGGGAACCAGGGAACTCTGATGCCCTCGAGCAGTACTTC